This is a list of T cell receptor beta chains from one sample in a study of T cell responses to AZD1222 COVID-19 vaccine. The data were produced by immunoSEQ multiplex PCR, yet TCRdb's version contains in-frame clones alone and is incomplete. Of 150,000 to 250,000 clones listed, 85% to 95% are singletons. The sequences come from peripheral blood, collected 28 days after the second AZD1222 dose. The receptor source for this set is an adult who received the AZD1222 COVID-19 vaccine. The CDR3 runs from the conserved cysteine through the conserved F or W. The order of the fields is V gene, CDR3 protein.

TRBV4-3	CASSHPERGNEQFF
TRBV2	CASSEANTEAFF
TRBV7-3	CASSLTQSSEAFF
TRBV7-3	CASSPQTSSDYGYTF
TRBV18	CASSPPGRGDEQFF
TRBV9	CASSVGTGGGNEQFF
TRBV21-1	CASSRDSPGMGTEAFF
TRBV7-9	CASSFAGGDEKLFF
TRBV5-6	CASSLGDNEQFF
TRBV14	CASSHLGGRSYEQYF
TRBV15	CATSRDGYGYTF
TRBV4-2	CASSQEGLANTGREQYF
TRBV20-1	CSASRSSGDTDTQYF
TRBV5-1	CASSWLPSGGATGELFF
TRBV18	CASSPQGAQTEAFF
TRBV25-1	CASSRAGTGDNEAFF
TRBV6-5	CASSRQGIGTEAFF
TRBV3-1/TRBV3-2	CASSPSGQGIGGNTIYF
TRBV6-1	CASSERHLNQPQHF
TRBV3-1/TRBV3-2	CASSQDHGYTF
TRBV4-2	CASSHPDRRNEKLFF
TRBV12-1	CASSFIRASYNEQFF
TRBV3-1/TRBV3-2	CASSQDRLSEPQHF
TRBV9	CASSVTIDTSGANVLTF
TRBV5-6	CASSTGNTIYF
TRBV19	CASSPGTKNTGELFF
TRBV6-5	CASSFDTRQIPYEQYF
TRBV19	CASTPGDATEAFF
TRBV19	CASRLGGNGNQPQHF
TRBV5-1	CASSAGQGSSYNSPLHF
TRBV5-1	CASSLGTPEQYF
TRBV5-1	CASSPDPDRNQPQHF
TRBV29-1	CSAILGTGVQGYTF
TRBV6-5	CASDRAKSNQPQHF
TRBV11-2	CASSHRSRGTGELFF
TRBV7-6	CASSLTLGPTNYGYTF
TRBV19	CASSPTGGRTEAFF
TRBV11-1	CASSLIGGSGTYEQYF
TRBV3-1/TRBV3-2	CASSQTGAFSF
TRBV6-1	CASSEGQGAYNEQFF
TRBV2	CASPRGTGDTEAFF
TRBV28	CASSWRTEAFF
TRBV7-7	CASSQAVGQGRETQYF
TRBV6-5	CASSYLISGAYEQYF
TRBV12-3/TRBV12-4	CASSYGGHGYTF
TRBV11-2	CASSLASGVTDTQYF
TRBV28	CATRWVRGNEKLFF
TRBV19	CASSTTGQQPQHF
TRBV4-1	CASSLTRLSTDTQYF
TRBV15	CATSRIPGQWIQPQHF
TRBV18	CASSPSGRPNYGYTF
TRBV18	CASSQGLAGGEEQYF
TRBV7-2	CASSSWTSGVNEQYF
TRBV28	CASTRDGSSYNEQFF